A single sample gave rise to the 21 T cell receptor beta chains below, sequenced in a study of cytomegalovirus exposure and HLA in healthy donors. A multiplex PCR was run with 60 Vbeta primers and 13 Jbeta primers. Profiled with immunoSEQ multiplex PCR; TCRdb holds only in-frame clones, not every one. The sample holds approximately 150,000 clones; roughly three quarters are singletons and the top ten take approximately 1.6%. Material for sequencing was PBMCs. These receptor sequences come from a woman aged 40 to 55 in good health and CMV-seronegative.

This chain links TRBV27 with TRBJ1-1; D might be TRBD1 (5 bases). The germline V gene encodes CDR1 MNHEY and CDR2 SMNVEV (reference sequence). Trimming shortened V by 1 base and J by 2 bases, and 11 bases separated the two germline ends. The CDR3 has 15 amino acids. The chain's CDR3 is CASSLLKTANTEAFF. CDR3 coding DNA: TGTGCCAGCAGTTTATTAAAGACAGCTAACACTGAAGCTTTCTTT.

The CDR3 region is CASSPGTGPDGYTF. The CDR3 nucleotides are TGTGCCAGCTCACCCGGGACAGGGCCGGATGGCTACACCTTC. V and J are TRBV18 and TRBJ1-2, with 9 bases matching TRBD1. J gave up 6 bases and V 3 bases, and 5 bases lay outside the gene matches. Per germline, CDR1 KGHSH and CDR2 LQKENI. The CDR3 is 14 amino acids.

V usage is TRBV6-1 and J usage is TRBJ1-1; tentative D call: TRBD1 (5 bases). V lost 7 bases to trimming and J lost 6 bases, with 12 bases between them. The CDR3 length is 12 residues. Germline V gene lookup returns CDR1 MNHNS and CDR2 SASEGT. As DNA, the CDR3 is TGTGCCAGCACCTGGACATACCCTGAAGCTTTCTTT. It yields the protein CASTWTYPEAFF.

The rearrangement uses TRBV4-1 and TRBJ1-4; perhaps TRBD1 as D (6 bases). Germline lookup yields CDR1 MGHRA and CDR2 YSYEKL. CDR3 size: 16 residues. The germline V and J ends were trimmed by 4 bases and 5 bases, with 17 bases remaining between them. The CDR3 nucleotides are TGCGCCAGCAGCCGAAGGTCGGACAGTCAAAATGAAAAACTGTTTTTT. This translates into CASSRRSDSQNEKLFF.

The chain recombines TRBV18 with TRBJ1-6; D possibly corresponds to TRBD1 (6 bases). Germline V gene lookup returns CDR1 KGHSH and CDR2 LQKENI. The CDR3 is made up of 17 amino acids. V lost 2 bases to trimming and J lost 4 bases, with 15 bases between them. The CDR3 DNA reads TGTGCCAGCTCACCAGTCGCCTCCGGACAGTATAATTCACCCCTCCACTTT. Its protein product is CASSPVASGQYNSPLHF.

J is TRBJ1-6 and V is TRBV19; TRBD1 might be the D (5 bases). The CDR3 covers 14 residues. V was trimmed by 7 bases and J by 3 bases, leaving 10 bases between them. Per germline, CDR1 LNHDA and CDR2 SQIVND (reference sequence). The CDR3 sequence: CASNTGLYNSPLHF. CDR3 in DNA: TGTGCCAGTAACACGGGACTCTATAATTCACCCCTCCACTTT.

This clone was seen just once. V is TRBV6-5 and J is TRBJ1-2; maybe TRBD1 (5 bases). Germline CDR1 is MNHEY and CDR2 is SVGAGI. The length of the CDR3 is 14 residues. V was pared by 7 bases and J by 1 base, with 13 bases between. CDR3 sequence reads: CASKGQHFNYGYTF. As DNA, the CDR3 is TGTGCCAGCAAGGGGCAGCACTTTAACTATGGCTACACCTTC.

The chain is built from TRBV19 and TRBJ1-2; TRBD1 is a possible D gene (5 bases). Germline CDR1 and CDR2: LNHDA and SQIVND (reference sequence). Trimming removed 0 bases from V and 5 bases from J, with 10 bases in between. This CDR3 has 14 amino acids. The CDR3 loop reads CASSIDFDSYGYTF. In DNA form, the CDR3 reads TGTGCCAGTAGTATAGATTTCGACAGTTATGGCTACACCTTC.

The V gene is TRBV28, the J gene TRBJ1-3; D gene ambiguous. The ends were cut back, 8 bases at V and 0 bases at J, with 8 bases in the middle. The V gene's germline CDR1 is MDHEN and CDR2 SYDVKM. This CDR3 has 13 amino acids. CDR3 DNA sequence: TGTGCCAGCTCGTCAGACTCTGGAAACACCATATATTTT. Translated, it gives CASSSDSGNTIYF.

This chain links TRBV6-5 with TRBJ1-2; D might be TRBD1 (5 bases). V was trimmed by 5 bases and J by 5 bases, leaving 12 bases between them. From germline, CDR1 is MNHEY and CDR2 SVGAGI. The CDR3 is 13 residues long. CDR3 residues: CASSTGWWYGYTF. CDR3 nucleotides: TGTGCCAGCAGTACAGGTTGGTGGTATGGCTACACCTTC.

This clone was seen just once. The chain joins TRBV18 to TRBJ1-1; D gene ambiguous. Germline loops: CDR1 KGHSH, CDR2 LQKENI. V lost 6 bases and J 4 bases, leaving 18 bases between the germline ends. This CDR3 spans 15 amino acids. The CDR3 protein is CASSPTGAGGTEAFF. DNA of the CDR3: TGTGCCAGCTCTCCTACGGGCGCGGGAGGCACTGAAGCTTTCTTT.

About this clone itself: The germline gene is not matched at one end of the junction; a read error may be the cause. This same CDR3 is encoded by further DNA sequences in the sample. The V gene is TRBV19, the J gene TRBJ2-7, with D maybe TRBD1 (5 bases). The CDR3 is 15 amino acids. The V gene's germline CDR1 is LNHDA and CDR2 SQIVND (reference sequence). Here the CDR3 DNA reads TGCGCCAGTAGTATGACAGTTACTCCCTCCTACGAGCAGTACTTC. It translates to CASSMTVTPSYEQYF.

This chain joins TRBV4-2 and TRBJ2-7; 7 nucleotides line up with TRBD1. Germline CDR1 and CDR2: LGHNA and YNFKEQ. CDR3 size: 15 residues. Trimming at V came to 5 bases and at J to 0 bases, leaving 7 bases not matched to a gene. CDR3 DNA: TGTGCCAGCAGCTTCCGGGACAGCACCTCCTACGAGCAGTACTTC. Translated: CASSFRDSTSYEQYF.

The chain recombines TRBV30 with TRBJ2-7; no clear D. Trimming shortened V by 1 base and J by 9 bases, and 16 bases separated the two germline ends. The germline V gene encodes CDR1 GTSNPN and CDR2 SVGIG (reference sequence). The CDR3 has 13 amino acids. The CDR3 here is CAWSALIAGGQYF. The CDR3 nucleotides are TGTGCCTGGAGTGCGCTAATAGCTGGTGGGCAGTACTTC.

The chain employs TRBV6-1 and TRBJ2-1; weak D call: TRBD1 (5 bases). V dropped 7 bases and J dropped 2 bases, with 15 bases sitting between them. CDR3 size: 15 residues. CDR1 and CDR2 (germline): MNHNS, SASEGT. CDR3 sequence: CASTPGPPPYNEQFF. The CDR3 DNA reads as TGTGCCAGCACCCCAGGGCCACCCCCCTACAATGAGCAGTTCTTC.

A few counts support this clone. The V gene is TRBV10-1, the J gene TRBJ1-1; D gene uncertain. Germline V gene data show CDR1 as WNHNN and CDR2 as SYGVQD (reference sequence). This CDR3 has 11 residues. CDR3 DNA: TGCACCGGGAACGGAGAATCATGGGCTTTCTTT. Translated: CTGNGESWAFF.

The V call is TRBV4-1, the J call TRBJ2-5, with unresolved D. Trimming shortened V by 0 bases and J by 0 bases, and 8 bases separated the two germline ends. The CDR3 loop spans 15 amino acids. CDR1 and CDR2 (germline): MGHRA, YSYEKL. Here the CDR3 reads CASSQDPLYQETQYF. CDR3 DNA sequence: TGCGCCAGCAGCCAAGATCCCCTGTACCAAGAGACCCAGTACTTC.

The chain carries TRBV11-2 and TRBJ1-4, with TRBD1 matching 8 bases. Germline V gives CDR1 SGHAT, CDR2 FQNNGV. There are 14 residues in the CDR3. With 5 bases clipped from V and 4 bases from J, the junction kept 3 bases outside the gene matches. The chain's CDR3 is CASSTGQGNEKLFF. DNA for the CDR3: TGTGCCAGCAGCACAGGACAGGGTAATGAAAAACTGTTTTTT.

CDR3 residues: CASSRFGTPKRLEYTDTQYF. The CDR3 nucleotides are TGCGCCAGCAGTAGATTCGGGACACCTAAACGATTGGAGTACACAGATACGCAGTATTTT. The V and J genes are TRBV5-1 and TRBJ2-3; D is perhaps TRBD1 (6 bases). CDR1 and CDR2 from the germline V gene are SGHRS and YFSETQ. The V gene lost 5 bases and the J gene lost 2 bases, with 30 bases spanning the gap. The CDR3 extends over 20 amino acids.

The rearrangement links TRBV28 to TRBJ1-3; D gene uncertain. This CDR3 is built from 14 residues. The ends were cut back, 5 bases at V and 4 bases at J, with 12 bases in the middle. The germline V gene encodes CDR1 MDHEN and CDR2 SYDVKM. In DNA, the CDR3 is TGTGCCAGCAGTCGAGGGATGCTAGGAAACACCATATATTTT. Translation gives CASSRGMLGNTIYF.

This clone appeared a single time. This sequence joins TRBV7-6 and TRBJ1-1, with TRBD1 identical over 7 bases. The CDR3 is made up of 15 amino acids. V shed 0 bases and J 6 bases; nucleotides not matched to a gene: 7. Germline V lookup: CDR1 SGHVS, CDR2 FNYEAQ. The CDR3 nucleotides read TGTGCCAGCAGCTTAGCGAATTCAGGGGGGTCTGAAGCTTTCTTT. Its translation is CASSLANSGGSEAFF.